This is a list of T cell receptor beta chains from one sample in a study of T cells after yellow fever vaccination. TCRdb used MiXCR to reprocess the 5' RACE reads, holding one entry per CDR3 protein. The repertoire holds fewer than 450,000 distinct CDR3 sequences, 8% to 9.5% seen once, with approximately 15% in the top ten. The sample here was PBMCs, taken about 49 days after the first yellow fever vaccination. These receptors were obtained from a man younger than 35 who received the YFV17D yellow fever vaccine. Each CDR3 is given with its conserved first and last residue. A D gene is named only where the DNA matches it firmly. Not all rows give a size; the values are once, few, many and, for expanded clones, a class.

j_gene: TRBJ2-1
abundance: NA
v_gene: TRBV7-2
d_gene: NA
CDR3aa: CASSPQLGSYNEQFF
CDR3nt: TGTGCCAGCAGCCCCCAACTGGGGTCCTACAATGAGCAGTTCTTC

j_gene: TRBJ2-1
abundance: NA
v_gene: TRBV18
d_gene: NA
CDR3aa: CASSPFSGAGARGEQFF
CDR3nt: TGTGCCAGCTCCCCCTTTAGTGGAGCGGGCGCCCGTGGTGAGCAGTTCTTC

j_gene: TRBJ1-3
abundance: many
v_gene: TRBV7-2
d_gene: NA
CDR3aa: CASSLNTGNTIYF
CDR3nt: TGTGCCAGCAGCTTAAACACTGGAAACACCATATATTTT

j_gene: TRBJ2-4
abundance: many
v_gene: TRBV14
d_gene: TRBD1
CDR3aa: CASSQGQGTLGYF
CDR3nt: TGTGCCAGCAGCCAAGGACAGGGCACCCTCGGATACTTC

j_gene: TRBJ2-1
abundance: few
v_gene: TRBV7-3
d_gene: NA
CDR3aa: CASSTGGGQFF
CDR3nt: TGTGCCAGCAGCACAGGGGGGGGGCAGTTCTTC

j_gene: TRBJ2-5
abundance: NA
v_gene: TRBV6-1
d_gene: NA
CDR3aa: CASRQGLEETQYF
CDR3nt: TGTGCCAGCAGACAGGGCCTTGAAGAGACCCAGTACTTC

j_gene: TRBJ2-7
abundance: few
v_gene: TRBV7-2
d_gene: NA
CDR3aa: CASSLDGDYEQYF
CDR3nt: TGTGCCAGCAGCTTAGACGGGGACTACGAGCAGTACTTC

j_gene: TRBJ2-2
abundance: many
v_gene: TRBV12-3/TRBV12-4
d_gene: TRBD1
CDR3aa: CASSPGQGTGELFF
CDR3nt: TGTGCCAGCAGCCCGGGACAGGGGACCGGGGAGCTGTTTTTT

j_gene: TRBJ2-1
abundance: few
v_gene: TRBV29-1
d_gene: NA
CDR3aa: CSVSSPVTGVSYNEQFF
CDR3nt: TGCAGCGTTAGTTCCCCGGTGACGGGTGTCTCCTACAATGAGCAGTTCTTC

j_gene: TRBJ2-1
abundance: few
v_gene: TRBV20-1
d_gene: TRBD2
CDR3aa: CSARGPRDYYNEQFF
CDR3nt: TGCAGTGCTAGAGGCCCCAGGGACTACTACAATGAGCAGTTCTTC

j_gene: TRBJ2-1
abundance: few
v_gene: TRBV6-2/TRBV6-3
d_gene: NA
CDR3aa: CASSYYGTQNEQFF
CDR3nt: TGTGCCAGCAGTTATTACGGGACACAGAATGAGCAGTTCTTC

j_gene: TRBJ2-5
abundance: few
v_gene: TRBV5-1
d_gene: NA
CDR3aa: CASSFIQGTTETQYF
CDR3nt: TGCGCCAGCAGCTTTATCCAGGGGACGACAGAGACCCAGTACTTC

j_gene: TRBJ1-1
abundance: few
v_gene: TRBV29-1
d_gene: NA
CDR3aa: CSQRGLGNTEAFF
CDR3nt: TGCAGCCAACGGGGGTTAGGTAACACTGAAGCTTTCTTT

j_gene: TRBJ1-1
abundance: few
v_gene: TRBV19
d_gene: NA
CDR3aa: CASSFRGVATEAFF
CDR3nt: TGTGCCAGTAGTTTCCGTGGGGTGGCCACTGAAGCTTTCTTT

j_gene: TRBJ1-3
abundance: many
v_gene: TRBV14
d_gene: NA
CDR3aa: CASSQDPGRIGNTIYF
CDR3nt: TGTGCCAGCAGCCAAGACCCAGGGAGGATTGGAAACACCATATATTTT

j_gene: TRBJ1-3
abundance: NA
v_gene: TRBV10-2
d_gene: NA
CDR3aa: CASNWREGTGNTIYF
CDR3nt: TGCGCCAGCAATTGGAGGGAAGGAACTGGAAACACCATATATTTT

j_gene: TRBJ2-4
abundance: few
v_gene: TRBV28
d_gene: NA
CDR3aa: CASSFEKNIQYF
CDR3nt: TGTGCCAGCAGTTTCGAGAAAAACATTCAGTACTTC

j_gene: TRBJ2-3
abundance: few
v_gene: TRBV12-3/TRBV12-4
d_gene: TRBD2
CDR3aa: CASRWTSPSTDTQYF
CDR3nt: TGTGCCAGCAGGTGGACTAGCCCCAGCACAGATACGCAGTATTTT

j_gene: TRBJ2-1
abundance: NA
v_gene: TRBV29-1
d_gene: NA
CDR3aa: CSVEFAGLYNEQFF
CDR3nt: TGCAGCGTTGAATTTGCGGGATTATACAATGAGCAGTTCTTC

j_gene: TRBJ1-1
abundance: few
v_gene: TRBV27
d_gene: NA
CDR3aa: CASNYLPRGTEAFF
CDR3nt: TGTGCCAGCAACTATCTCCCCCGCGGAACTGAAGCTTTCTTT

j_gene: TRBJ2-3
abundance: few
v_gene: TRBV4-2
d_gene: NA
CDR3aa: CASSQDPSVHRTDTQYF
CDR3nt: TGTGCCAGCAGCCAAGACCCCAGCGTCCATCGCACAGATACGCAGTATTTT

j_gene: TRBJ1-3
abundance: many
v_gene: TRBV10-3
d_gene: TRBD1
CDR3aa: CAISARPGQSSGNTIYF
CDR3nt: TGTGCCATCAGTGCTAGGCCGGGACAGAGCTCTGGAAACACCATATATTTT

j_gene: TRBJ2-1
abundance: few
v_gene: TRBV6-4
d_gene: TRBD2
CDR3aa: CASSPQGLAGGSGEQFF
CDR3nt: TGTGCCAGCAGTCCCCAGGGACTAGCGGGGGGAAGCGGTGAGCAGTTCTTC

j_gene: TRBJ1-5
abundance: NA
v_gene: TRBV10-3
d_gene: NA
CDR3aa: CAISDMNQPQHF
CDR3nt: TGTGCCATCAGTGACATGAATCAGCCCCAGCATTTT

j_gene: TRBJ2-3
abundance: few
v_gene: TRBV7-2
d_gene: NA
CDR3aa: CASSPGGQALQDTQYF
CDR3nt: TGTGCCAGCAGCCCCGGCGGCCAGGCCCTACAGGATACGCAGTATTTT

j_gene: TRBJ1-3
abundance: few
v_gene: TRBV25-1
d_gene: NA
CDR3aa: CASSVVNTIYF
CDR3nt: TGTGCCAGCAGTGTTGTAAACACCATATATTTT

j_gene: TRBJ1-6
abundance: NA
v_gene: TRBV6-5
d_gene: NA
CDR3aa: CASSQLNSPLHF
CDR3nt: TGTGCCAGCAGCCAATTGAATTCACCCCTCCACTTT